One sample yielded the 4 T cell receptor beta chains listed below, sequenced in a study of shared clonotypes between healthy human individuals. Data came from immunoSEQ multiplex PCR; TCRdb stores just in-frame clones and leaves some out. The top ten clones hold under 20% of a sample with a few hundred thousand clones, around 90% of them seen once. Sequenced material: memory CD8+ T cells sorted from blood. As to subset: CD45RO+ cells pooled with CCR7-negative TemRA cells. These receptors came from a man younger than 35 in good health.

V and J are TRBV29-1 and TRBJ2-1, with no clear D. V lost 4 bases to trimming and J lost 0 bases, with 10 bases between them. This CDR3 is built from 14 residues. Per the germline V gene, CDR1 is SQVTM and CDR2 is ANQGSEA. The CDR3 protein is CSVAPEYSYNEQFF. The CDR3 coding sequence is TGCAGCGTTGCACCGGAGTACTCCTACAATGAGCAGTTCTTC.

The chain uses TRBV11-2 and TRBJ2-5, with D maybe TRBD2 (6 bases). This CDR3 has 13 amino acids. Germline loops: CDR1 SGHAT, CDR2 FQNNGV. V lost 0 bases and J 7 bases, leaving 9 bases between the germline ends. The CDR3, as DNA: TGTGCCAGCAGCTTAGATACGGAGGGGACCCAGTACTTC. Its protein product is CASSLDTEGTQYF.

This clone was counted a single time. The CDR3 region is CASSEFNSETQYF. DNA for the CDR3: TGTGCCAGCAGTGAGTTCAATTCCGAGACCCAGTACTTC. This chain joins TRBV2 and TRBJ2-5; D gene uncertain. Deletions cut 3 bases from V and 5 bases from J, with 10 bases between. The length of the CDR3 is 13 residues. Germline CDR1 is SNHLY and CDR2 is FYNNEI.

This sequence joins TRBV5-6 and TRBJ2-1; TRBD2 matches 12 bases. CDR3 size: 15 residues. In germline, CDR1 is SGHDT, CDR2 YYEEEE. Trimming at V came to 4 bases and at J to 10 bases, leaving 9 bases not matched to a gene. The CDR3 DNA reads as TGTGCCAGCAGCCCCGGGACTAGCGGGTTCGGCGAGCAGTTCTTC. Protein sequence: CASSPGTSGFGEQFF.